The present entry profiles one T cell receptor beta chain with its context. Antigen: not known. Peripheral blood CD8+ and CD4+ T cells were profiled by TCR beta sequencing. The CD8+ and CD4+ T cells were isolated magnetically using a negative isolation approach, whereas the TEMRA cells were enriched by FACS. The sample originates from a study of CD8 T cells in Susac syndrome. Findings and caveats of the study: The study conceded that its TCR sequencing and HLA analysis involved relatively few individuals.

After extraction with the RNeasy kit, roughly 0.5 to 1 ug of the RNA was reverse transcribed using random hexamers. By means of immunoSEQ multiplex PCR, TCR beta CDR3 spanning 54 Vbeta and 13 Jbeta underwent amplification. TCRdb ran MiXCR on the immunoSEQ multiplex PCR reads and lists one entry per CDR3 protein. The sample has 170,000 or so distinct CDR3 sequences; about 96% are singletons. CDR3 length equals 12 residues. Germline values: CDR1 MDHEN, CDR2 SYDVKM. V lost 3 bases and J lost 4, with 4 bases in between. The source is a human donor with Susac syndrome. Sequencing input: CD4+ T cells from PBMCs. The rearrangement uses TRBV28 and TRBJ2-1, with D hard to call. The CDR3 sequence is CASSFTYNEQFF. DNA for the CDR3: TGTGCCAGCAGTTTCACTTACAATGAGCAGTTCTTC.